The rows below give T cell receptor beta chains drawn from one sample of a study of T cell changes during pregnancy in multiple sclerosis. Profiled with immunoSEQ multiplex PCR; TCRdb holds only in-frame clones, not every one. The sample includes 30,000 to 40,000 clones, around 92% of them seen just once. Sequencing was performed on CD8+ T cells from peripheral blood mononuclear cells, taken in the second trimester of pregnancy. The receptors here all came from a female donor with multiple sclerosis, enrolled in a pregnancy study. Each CDR3 is given with its conserved first and last residue. The D gene is left open where the match is weak.

J gene | D gene | V gene | CDR3 DNA | CDR3 protein
TRBJ1-2 | . | TRBV5-5 | TGTGCCAGCAGCTTGGGCAGGGGCGGCTACACCTTC | CASSLGRGGYTF
TRBJ2-7 | TRBD2 | TRBV14 | TGTGCCAGCAGCCAGGGACTAGGTCAGTACGAGCAGTACTTC | CASSQGLGQYEQYF
TRBJ2-2 | . | TRBV18 | TGTGCCAGCTCACCGCTTCCGACAGGGAACACCGGGGAGCTGTTTTTT | CASSPLPTGNTGELFF
TRBJ2-7 | TRBD2 | TRBV4-1 | TGCGCCAGCAGCCAAGTGCTAGCGGGAAGCTCCTACGAGCAGTACTTC | CASSQVLAGSSYEQYF
TRBJ1-3 | . | TRBV4-1 | TGCGCCAGCAGCCTGGACAGTTACTCTGGAAACACCATATATTTT | CASSLDSYSGNTIYF
TRBJ2-5 | . | TRBV19 | TGTGCCAGTAGTATAGATTTAGGGGCCGGAGAGACCCAGTACTTC | CASSIDLGAGETQYF
TRBJ1-1 | . | TRBV6-4 | TGTGCCAGCAGTGACTCGGATGGGGCTAACACTGAAGCTTTCTTT | CASSDSDGANTEAFF
TRBJ1-3 | TRBD1 | TRBV5-6 | TGTGCCAGCAGCTTAACAGGGGGCCAAATCTCTGGAAACACCATATATTTT | CASSLTGGQISGNTIYF
TRBJ2-1 | TRBD1 | TRBV4-3 | TGCGCCAGCAGCCCGCTACAGGGGAGCTCCTACAATGAGCAGTTCTTC | CASSPLQGSSYNEQFF
TRBJ2-7 | TRBD1 | TRBV2 | TGTGCCAGTATTATCCGGGACAGGGTCTACGAGCAGTACTTC | CASIIRDRVYEQYF